A single sample gave rise to the 8 T cell receptor beta chains below, sequenced in a study of memory CD4+ T cells and cytomegalovirus serostatus. TCRdb's table, derived via immunoSEQ multiplex PCR, lists solely in-frame clones and lacks some. The sample includes under 50,000 clones, about 73% of them seen just once. The sort gate was single viable CD3+CD4+CD8-CD45RO+ cells for memory CD4+ T cells. Sequences were obtained from memory CD4+ T cells from blood. The receptor source for this set is an adult in good health and CMV-seronegative.

V is TRBV7-9 and J is TRBJ1-4, with D possibly matching TRBD1 (6 bases). This CDR3 spans 14 amino acids. CDR1 is SEHNR, CDR2 FQNEAQ, per germline (reference sequence). V was trimmed by 1 base and J by 4 bases, leaving 7 bases between them. CDR3 sequence reads: CASSLGQVNEKLFF. In nucleotides, the CDR3 is TGTGCCAGCAGCTTAGGACAGGTTAATGAAAAACTGTTTTTT.

This clone was detected a few times. The chain has TRBV6-1 and TRBJ1-6; tentatively, D is TRBD1 (5 bases). Germline values: CDR1 MNHNS, CDR2 SASEGT. Deletions cut 4 bases from V and 5 bases from J, with 9 bases between. This CDR3 region has 14 residues. The CDR3 region is CASSGRTNNSPLHF. In DNA, the CDR3 is TGTGCCAGCAGTGGCCGGACAAATAATTCACCCCTCCACTTT.

The genes are TRBV4-2 and TRBJ2-2; unclear D gene. Trimming cost V 1 base and J 0 bases, with 6 bases left between them. Germline CDR1 reads LGHNA; CDR2 reads YNFKEQ. CDR3 size: 15 residues. The DNA for the CDR3 is TGTGCCAGCAGCCAAGCCATTACGAACACCGGGGAGCTGTTTTTT. Its protein is CASSQAITNTGELFF.

The chain joins TRBV18 to TRBJ2-2; TRBD1 aligns across 8 bases. V lost 4 bases, J lost 2 bases, and 6 bases stayed unmatched. Germline V gene lookup returns CDR1 KGHSH and CDR2 LQKENI. The CDR3 length is 16 residues. The CDR3: CASSQRTGRNTGELFF. CDR3 in DNA: TGTGCCAGCTCACAGAGGACAGGGAGAAACACCGGGGAGCTGTTTTTT.

This sequence joins TRBV2 and TRBJ2-3, with 7 bases that match TRBD2. V dropped 7 bases and J dropped 4; count of bases not matched to a gene: 2. Germline lookup yields CDR1 SNHLY and CDR2 FYNNEI. This CDR3 is 12 amino acids long. The CDR3 protein is CASNLAADTQYF. The CDR3 DNA is TGTGCCAGCAATCTAGCGGCAGATACGCAGTATTTT.

The count of this clone is one. V and J are TRBV5-8 and TRBJ2-7; D is unresolved. CDR1 and CDR2 (germline): SGHTS, YDEGEE. V was pared by 3 bases and J by 6 bases, with 16 bases between. The CDR3 covers 14 residues. In DNA, the CDR3 is TGTGCCAGCAGCTCCGACACAAAGAGGCGCGAGCAGTACTTC. Its translation: CASSSDTKRREQYF. The whole variable domain, remainder taken from reference TRBV5-8 and TRBJ2-7, is EAGVTQSPTHLIKTRGQQATLRCSPISGHTSVYWYQQALGLGLQFLLWYDEGEERNRGNFPPRFSGRQFPNYSSELNVNALELEDSALYLCASSSDTKRREQYFGPGTRLTVT.

This clone was counted once. V gene TRBV27 combines with J gene TRBJ2-1, with 13 bases matching TRBD2. J was trimmed by 0 bases and V by 5 bases; bases with no gene match: 10. In germline, CDR1 is MNHEY, CDR2 SMNVEV (reference sequence). This CDR3 region has 19 residues. Here the CDR3 reads CASSGRGTSGVGSYNEQFF. DNA for the CDR3: TGTGCCAGCAGTGGGAGGGGGACTAGCGGGGTAGGCTCCTACAATGAGCAGTTCTTC.

The chain joins TRBV2 to TRBJ1-6; 9 bases align to TRBD1. This CDR3 comprises 18 residues. The V segment lost 3 bases and the J segment 0 bases; nucleotides outside the gene matches: 6. The germline V gene encodes CDR1 SNHLY and CDR2 FYNNEI. Written as DNA, the CDR3 is TGTGCCAGCAGTGAGGAGAGACAGGGGGGCTCCTATAATTCACCCCTCCACTTT. Translated: CASSEERQGGSYNSPLHF. Together with reference TRBV2 and TRBJ1-6, the CDR3 gives the full variable domain: EPEVTQTPSHQVTQMGQEVILRCVPISNHLYFYWYRQILGQKVEFLVSFYNNEISEKSEIFDDQFSVERPDGSNFTLKIRSTKLEDSAMYFCASSEERQGGSYNSPLHFGNGTRLTVT.